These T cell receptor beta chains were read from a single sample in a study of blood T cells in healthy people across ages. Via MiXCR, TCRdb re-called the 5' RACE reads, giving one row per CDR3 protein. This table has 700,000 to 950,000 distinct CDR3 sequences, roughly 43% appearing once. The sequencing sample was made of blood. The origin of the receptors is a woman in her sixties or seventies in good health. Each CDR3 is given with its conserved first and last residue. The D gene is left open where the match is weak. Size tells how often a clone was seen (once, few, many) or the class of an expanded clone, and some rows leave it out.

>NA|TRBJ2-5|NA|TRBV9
TGTGCCAGCAGCGTAGGGGGTTCGGTAGCGGACCGGACAGGGACCCAGTACTTC
CASSVGGSVADRTGTQYF
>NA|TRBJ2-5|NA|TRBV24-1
TGTGCCCCTTACCTGGTATTCCGGTACTTC
CAPYLVFRYF
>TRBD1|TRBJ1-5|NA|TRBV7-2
TGTGCCAGCAGCTTAGTGGACAGGGTCAATCAGCCCCAGCATTTT
CASSLVDRVNQPQHF
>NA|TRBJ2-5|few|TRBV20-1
TGCAGTGCTAGGGGTGGGGGGCAAGATCAGTACTTC
CSARGGGQDQYF
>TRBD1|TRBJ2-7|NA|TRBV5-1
TGCGCCAGCAGCCCCACCAGGTCGGGACAGGCATTGTACGAGCAGTACTTC
CASSPTRSGQALYEQYF
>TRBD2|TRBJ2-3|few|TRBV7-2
TGTGCCAGCAGCTTACGGGAGGGGGTGAGCACAGATACGCAGTATTTT
CASSLREGVSTDTQYF
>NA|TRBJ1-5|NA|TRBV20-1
TGCAGTGCTAGAGCAAGTACAGGGCCTCAGCCCCAGCATTTT
CSARASTGPQPQHF
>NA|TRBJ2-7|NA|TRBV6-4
TGTGCCAGCACTCCGGGACACCCCACCTACGAGCAGTACTTC
CASTPGHPTYEQYF
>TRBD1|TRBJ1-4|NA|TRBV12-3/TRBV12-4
TGTGCCAGCAGGACAGGGAGTGAGAGTGAAAAACTGTTTTTT
CASRTGSESEKLFF
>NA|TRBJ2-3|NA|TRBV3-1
TGTGCCAGCAGCCAGCAGTTGGGTACAGATACGCAGTATTTT
CASSQQLGTDTQYF
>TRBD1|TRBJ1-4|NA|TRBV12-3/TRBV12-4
TGTGCCAGCAGTGCGGGACAGCCGAATGAAAAACTGTTTTTT
CASSAGQPNEKLFF
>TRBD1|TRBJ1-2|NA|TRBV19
TGTGCCAGTAGTACAGGGACAGACACTAACTATGGCTACACCTTC
CASSTGTDTNYGYTF
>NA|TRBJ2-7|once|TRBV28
TGTGCCAACAGTTCCCCACTGAGGGCCCATCTATCCGAGCAGTACTTC
CANSSPLRAHLSEQYF
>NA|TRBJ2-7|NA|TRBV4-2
TGTGCCAGCAGCCAACTGCAGGGGTGGAACGGGCAGTACTTC
CASSQLQGWNGQYF
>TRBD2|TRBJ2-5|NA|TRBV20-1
TGCAGTGCTAGAGATCCTAGCGGGGGGCTCTTGGAGACCCAGTACTTC
CSARDPSGGLLETQYF
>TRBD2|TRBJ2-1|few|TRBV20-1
TGCAGTGCCCCGGCGGGGGGCCGTTCCTACAATGAGCAGTTCTTC
CSAPAGGRSYNEQFF
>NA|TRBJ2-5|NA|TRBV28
TGTGCCAGCAGTTCGCTAGCCTGGCAAGAGACCCAGTACTTC
CASSSLAWQETQYF
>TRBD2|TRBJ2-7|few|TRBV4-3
TGCGCCAGCAGCCAAGATTTGGGACTAGCGGGTCCCTACGAGCAGTACTTC
CASSQDLGLAGPYEQYF
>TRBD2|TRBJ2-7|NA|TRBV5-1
TGCGCCAGCAGGGGGTCTAGCGGGTACGAGCAGTACTTC
CASRGSSGYEQYF
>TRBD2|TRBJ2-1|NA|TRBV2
TGTGCCAGCAGTCGGACTAGCGGAAAAGAGACCCAGTTCTTC
CASSRTSGKETQFF
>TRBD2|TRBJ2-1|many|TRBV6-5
TGTGCCAGCACCGAGTCAGGACTAGCGGGGGAGCAGTTCTTC
CASTESGLAGEQFF
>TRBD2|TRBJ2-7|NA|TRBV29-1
TGCAGCGTTGTTTATGGGACTAGCGGGGGGGCCGAGCAGTACTTC
CSVVYGTSGGAEQYF
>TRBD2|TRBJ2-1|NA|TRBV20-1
TGCAGTGCTAGAGATTCCCAGCGGGAGGGGGTCAATGAGCAGTTCTTC
CSARDSQREGVNEQFF
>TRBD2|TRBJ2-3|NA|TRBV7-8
TGTGCCAGCAGCTTAGTCAGTTCGGGAGGGAGCTCGGATACGCAGTATTTT
CASSLVSSGGSSDTQYF
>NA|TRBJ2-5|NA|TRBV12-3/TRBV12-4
TGTGCCAGCAGTTTTAGGGAGCAGGGGGGAGAGACCCAGTACTTC
CASSFREQGGETQYF
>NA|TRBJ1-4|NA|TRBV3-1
TGTGCCAGCAGCTCAGGGACAAATTCGGAAAAACTGTTTTTT
CASSSGTNSEKLFF
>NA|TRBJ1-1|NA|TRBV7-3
TGTGCCAGCAGCTTAACCCCGACGGTTGAAGCTTTCTTT
CASSLTPTVEAFF
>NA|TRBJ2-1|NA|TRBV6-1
TGTGCCAGCCGTGGCGTGGGGCTTTACAATGAGCAGTTCTTC
CASRGVGLYNEQFF
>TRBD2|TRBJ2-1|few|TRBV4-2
TGTGCCAGCAGCCTGGATGGGACTAGCTTCTTCGAGCAGTTCTTC
CASSLDGTSFFEQFF
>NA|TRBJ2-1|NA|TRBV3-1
TGTGCCAGCAGCCGAGCCAGAGGGAATGAGCAGTTCTTC
CASSRARGNEQFF
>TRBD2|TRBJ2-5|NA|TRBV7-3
TGTGCCAGCAGCTTAAACAGCGGGGGGGCTGAGACCCAGTACTTC
CASSLNSGGAETQYF
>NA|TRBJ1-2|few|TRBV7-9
TGTGCCAGCAGCTTAGCGGAGGAAAACTATGGCTACACCTTC
CASSLAEENYGYTF
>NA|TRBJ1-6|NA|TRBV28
TGTGCCAGCAGTTCCCACCTTTCGGGGGGCTATAATTCACCCCTCCACTTT
CASSSHLSGGYNSPLHF
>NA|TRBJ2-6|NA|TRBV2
TGTGCCAGCACAGGACACGAGGTCCTGACTTTC
CASTGHEVLTF
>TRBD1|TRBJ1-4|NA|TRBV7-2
TGTGCCAGCAGCTTGCATGCGACAGGGGTTGAAAAACTGTTTTTT
CASSLHATGVEKLFF
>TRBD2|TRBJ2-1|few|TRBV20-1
TGCAGTGCTTACGGACTAGCGGTCTTCACGGGGAATGAGCAGTTCTTC
CSAYGLAVFTGNEQFF
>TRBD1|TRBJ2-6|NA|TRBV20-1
TGCAGTGCTAGAGAGGACAGGGGGTTTCACTCTGGGGCCAACGTCCTGACTTTC
CSAREDRGFHSGANVLTF
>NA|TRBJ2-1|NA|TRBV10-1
TGCGCCAGCAGTGTCGGGACCCCGCCGCACGAGCAGTTCTTC
CASSVGTPPHEQFF
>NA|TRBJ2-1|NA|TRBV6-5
TGTGCCAGCAGTTATTTCGGGGGCGCCGACAATGAGCAGTTCTTC
CASSYFGGADNEQFF
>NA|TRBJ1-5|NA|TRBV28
TGTGCCAGCACCAGGGGTAGCAATCAGCCCCAGCATTTT
CASTRGSNQPQHF
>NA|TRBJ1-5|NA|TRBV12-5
TGTGCTGGTGGTTTATCACTGGGGGATAGCAATCAGCCCCAGCATTTT
CAGGLSLGDSNQPQHF
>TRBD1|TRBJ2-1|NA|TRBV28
TGTGCCAGCAGTACCTGGACAGGGGTCAATGAGCAGTTCTTC
CASSTWTGVNEQFF
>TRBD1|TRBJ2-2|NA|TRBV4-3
TGCGCCAGCAGCCAAGACAGGGGGCGGGTCACCGGGGAGCTGTTTTTT
CASSQDRGRVTGELFF
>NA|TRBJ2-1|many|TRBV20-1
TGCAGTGCTAGTGGTCCAGACACCTACAATGAGCAGTTCTTC
CSASGPDTYNEQFF
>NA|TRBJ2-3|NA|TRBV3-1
TGTGCCAGCAGCCAGTTGACGGGACCGGGCACAGATACGCAGTATTTT
CASSQLTGPGTDTQYF
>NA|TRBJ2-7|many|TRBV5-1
TGCGCCAGCAGCAGGGCCATGGAGACCGAGCAGTACTTC
CASSRAMETEQYF
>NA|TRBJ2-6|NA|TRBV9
TGTGCCAGCAGCGTTCTGGCTGGGGCCAACGTCCTGACTTTC
CASSVLAGANVLTF
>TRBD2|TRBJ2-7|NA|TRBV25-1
TGTGCCAGCAGTGAATTGAGGACTAGCGGTTACAATGAGCAGTACTTC
CASSELRTSGYNEQYF
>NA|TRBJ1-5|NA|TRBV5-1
TGCGCCAGCAGCCCGGAAGGCAGCCTGTATGGCAATCAGCCCCAGCATTTT
CASSPEGSLYGNQPQHF
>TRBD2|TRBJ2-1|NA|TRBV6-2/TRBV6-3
TGTGCCAGCGGGCCGGGACTACCATCCTACAATGAGCAGTTCTTC
CASGPGLPSYNEQFF
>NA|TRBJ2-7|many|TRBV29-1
TGCAGCGTTATTCCAAATTCCTACGAGCAGTACTTC
CSVIPNSYEQYF
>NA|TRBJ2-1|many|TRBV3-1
TGTGCCAGCAGCGATTCGGCCTACAATGAGCAGTTCTTC
CASSDSAYNEQFF
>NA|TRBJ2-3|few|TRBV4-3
TGCGCCAGCAGCCAAGGGGGGACCAAGCAGTATTTT
CASSQGGTKQYF
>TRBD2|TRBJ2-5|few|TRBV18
TGTGCCAGCTCACCATTTTCCATAGCGGGTCCACAAGAGACCCAGTACTTC
CASSPFSIAGPQETQYF
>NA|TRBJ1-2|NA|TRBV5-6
TGTGCCAGCACTGTATCGGGGGGGAACTATGGCTACACCTTC
CASTVSGGNYGYTF
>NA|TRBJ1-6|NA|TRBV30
TGTGCCTGGAGATCGGGCCCCTATAATTCACCCCTCCACTTT
CAWRSGPYNSPLHF
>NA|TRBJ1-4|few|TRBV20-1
TGCAGTGCTAGCCCAAGTCATGAAAAACTGTTTTTT
CSASPSHEKLFF
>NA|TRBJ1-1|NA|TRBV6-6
TGTGCCAGCAGTCCTAGGGGAAGTACTGAAGCTTTCTTT
CASSPRGSTEAFF
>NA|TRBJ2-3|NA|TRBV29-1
TGCAGCGTTCGGAGCACAGATACGCAGTATTTT
CSVRSTDTQYF